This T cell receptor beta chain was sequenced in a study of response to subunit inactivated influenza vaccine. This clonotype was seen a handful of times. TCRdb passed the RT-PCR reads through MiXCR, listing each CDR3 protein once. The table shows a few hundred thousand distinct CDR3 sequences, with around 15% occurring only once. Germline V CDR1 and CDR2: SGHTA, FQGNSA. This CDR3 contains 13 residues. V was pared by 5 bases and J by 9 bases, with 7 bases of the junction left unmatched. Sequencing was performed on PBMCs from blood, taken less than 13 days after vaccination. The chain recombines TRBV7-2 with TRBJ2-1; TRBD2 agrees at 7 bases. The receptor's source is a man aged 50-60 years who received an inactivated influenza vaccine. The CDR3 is CASSLGLPGEQFF. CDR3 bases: TGTGCCAGCAGCCTGGGACTACCGGGTGAGCAGTTCTTC.